A selection of T cell receptor beta chains follows, all from one sample in a study of cytomegalovirus exposure and HLA in healthy donors. This table comes from immunoSEQ multiplex PCR, and its TCRdb copy is limited to in-frame clones, with some not included. The table lists 85,000 to 110,000 clones, around 65% of them singletons. Material: PBMCs. These receptors came from a woman in her forties or fifties in good health and CMV-seronegative. Both conserved end residues are part of each CDR3. D genes are given only for firm matches. Clone size is given for some rows only: seen once, a few or many times, or a class if the clone is expanded.

TRBV7-6	TRBD2	NA	TRBJ2-3	CASSPHSGRGTDTQYF	TGTGCCAGCAGCCCCCATAGCGGGAGGGGAACAGATACGCAGTATTTT
TRBV10-2	NA	NA	TRBJ2-4	CASSEWQGGIQYF	TGCGCCAGCAGTGAGTGGCAGGGGGGCATTCAGTACTTC
TRBV28	NA	few	TRBJ2-7	CASSGTFYEQYF	TGTGCCAGCAGTGGGACTTTCTACGAGCAGTACTTC
TRBV18	TRBD1	NA	TRBJ1-1	CASSRGTAMNTEAFF	TGTGCCAGCTCACGAGGGACAGCCATGAACACTGAAGCTTTCTTT
TRBV19	TRBD1	once	TRBJ2-7	CASSVDRAAYEQYF	TGTGCCAGTAGTGTGGACAGGGCCGCCTACGAGCAGTACTTC
TRBV18	TRBD2	NA	TRBJ2-7	CASSPRDLLAGTYEQYF	TGTGCCAGCTCACCGAGGGATCTACTAGCGGGGACCTACGAGCAGTACTTC
TRBV19	TRBD2	NA	TRBJ2-5	CASSIGLAGEETQYF	TGTGCCAGTAGTATAGGACTAGCGGGGGAAGAGACCCAGTACTTC
TRBV7-9	NA	NA	TRBJ1-4	CASSLDTQAVFF	TGTGCCAGCAGCTTAGATACCCAAGCGGTGTTTTTT
TRBV28	NA	NA	TRBJ1-5	CASIPGGDQPQHF	TGTGCCAGCATTCCGGGAGGGGATCAGCCCCAGCATTTT
TRBV6-1	NA	few	TRBJ2-7	CATTYTSLPYEQYF	TGTGCCACCACGTATACTAGTCTTCCCTACGAGCAGTACTTC
TRBV6-4	TRBD1	NA	TRBJ1-1	CASRGQGDTEAFF	TGTGCCAGCAGAGGACAGGGAGACACTGAAGCTTTCTTT
TRBV6-5	NA	NA	TRBJ1-1	CASLIWGGTEAFF	TGTGCCAGCCTGATTTGGGGGGGAACTGAAGCTTTCTTT
TRBV11-2	TRBD1	NA	TRBJ1-4	CASSLNMPGGATNEKLFF	TGTGCCAGCAGCTTAAATATGCCAGGGGGCGCAACTAATGAAAAACTGTTTTTT
TRBV5-1	NA	NA	TRBJ2-3	CASSLGQRRDTQYF	TGCGCCAGCAGCTTGGGACAGAGAAGGGATACGCAGTATTTT
TRBV7-2	NA	NA	TRBJ1-2	CASSLGGLLYGYTF	TGTGCCAGCAGCTTAGGCGGATTACTTTATGGCTACACCTTC
TRBV5-8	TRBD1	NA	TRBJ1-5	CASKDRGEYSNQPQHF	TGTGCCAGCAAAGACAGGGGCGAGTATAGCAATCAGCCCCAGCATTTT
TRBV7-2	NA	NA	TRBJ2-2	CASSQLFSRPGELFF	TGTGCCAGCAGCCAGTTATTTTCTCGCCCCGGGGAGCTGTTTTTT
TRBV5-1	TRBD1	few	TRBJ2-3	CASSFRQGLADTQYF	TGCGCCAGCAGCTTCCGACAGGGTCTTGCAGATACGCAGTATTTT
TRBV6-5	NA	few	TRBJ2-7	CASSQTYYEQYF	TGTGCCAGCAGCCAGACATATTACGAGCAGTACTTC
TRBV5-1	TRBD1	NA	TRBJ1-1	CASSLVGTGNTEAFF	TGCGCCAGCAGCTTGGTAGGGACAGGGAACACTGAAGCTTTCTTT
TRBV20-1	NA	NA	TRBJ2-5	CSELVQETQYF	TGCAGTGAACTGGTCCAAGAGACCCAGTACTTC
TRBV18	NA	NA	TRBJ2-3	CASSPPLLSLTDTQYF	TGTGCCAGCTCACCACCTCTCTTAAGCCTCACAGATACGCAGTATTTT
TRBV5-5	NA	NA	TRBJ2-2	CASSLRGSNTGELFF	TGTGCCAGCAGCTTAAGGGGTAGTAACACCGGGGAGCTGTTTTTT
TRBV30	TRBD1	NA	TRBJ1-6	CAWAGQPNSPLHF	TGTGCCTGGGCGGGACAGCCTAATTCACCCCTCCACTTT
TRBV5-6	TRBD1	NA	TRBJ1-3	CASTFLSGQGANTIYF	TGTGCCAGCACTTTCCTTTCGGGACAGGGGGCCAACACCATATATTTT
TRBV27	TRBD1	NA	TRBJ1-2	CASSSGQGEANYGYTF	TGTGCCAGCAGTTCAGGACAGGGTGAAGCTAACTATGGCTACACCTTC
TRBV7-2	NA	few	TRBJ2-5	CASSQPTRETQYF	TGTGCCAGCAGCCAACCGACTAGGGAGACCCAGTACTTC
TRBV15	TRBD2	NA	TRBJ2-7	CATSRGLAGANEQYF	TGTGCCACCAGCAGAGGACTAGCGGGGGCTAATGAGCAGTACTTC
TRBV5-8	TRBD1	NA	TRBJ2-5	CASSGRGQETQYF	TGTGCCAGCAGCGGCAGGGGGCAAGAGACCCAGTACTTC
TRBV7-9	TRBD1	NA	TRBJ1-1	CASSSNRGSFNTEAFF	TGTGCCAGCAGCTCAAACAGGGGTTCCTTTAACACTGAAGCTTTCTTT
TRBV27	TRBD1	NA	TRBJ1-2	CASSYSRGLYIRGYTF	TGTGCCAGCAGCTATTCCAGGGGGCTGTACATACGTGGCTACACCTTC
TRBV9	NA	NA	TRBJ1-4	CASSVSRANEKLFF	TGTGCCAGCAGCGTCAGTCGGGCTAATGAAAAACTGTTTTTT
TRBV9	NA	few	TRBJ2-3	CASSVHGGQGTDTQYF	TGTGCCAGCAGCGTTCACGGGGGGCAGGGCACAGATACGCAGTATTTT
TRBV4-1	TRBD2	few	TRBJ2-3	CASSILAADTQYF	TGCGCCAGCAGCATACTAGCGGCGGATACGCAGTATTTT
TRBV28	NA	few	TRBJ1-1	CASSFLVRTEAFF	TGTGCCAGCAGTTTTTTAGTCCGGACTGAAGCTTTCTTT
TRBV28	NA	few	TRBJ2-1	CASSPVGRRQRINEQFF	TGTGCCAGCAGTCCCGTCGGCCGGCGACAGCGCATCAATGAGCAGTTCTTC
TRBV6-6	NA	NA	TRBJ2-2	CASSQGSGASGELFF	TGTGCCAGCAGCCAGGGGAGCGGGGCTTCCGGGGAGCTGTTTTTT
TRBV5-4	NA	NA	TRBJ2-1	CASSPQISGPGIEQFF	TGTGCCAGCAGCCCCCAGATCTCAGGGCCAGGCATTGAGCAGTTCTTC
TRBV7-6	TRBD2	NA	TRBJ2-2	CASSLPGRVAGPNTGELFF	TGTGCCAGCAGCTTACCAGGTCGAGTAGCGGGGCCGAACACCGGGGAGCTGTTTTTT
TRBV7-9	TRBD1	few	TRBJ2-3	CASSLALGQGAAPPDTQYF	TGTGCCAGCAGCTTAGCGCTTGGGCAGGGGGCCGCACCCCCAGATACGCAGTATTTT
TRBV28	NA	NA	TRBJ1-1	CASSLYGGVGTEAFF	TGTGCCAGCAGTTTATATGGAGGGGTGGGCACTGAAGCTTTCTTT
TRBV5-1	NA	few	TRBJ2-1	CASSLDPNLSTYNEQFF	TGCGCCAGCAGCTTGGACCCTAACTTGTCGACCTACAATGAGCAGTTCTTC
TRBV7-9	TRBD2	NA	TRBJ2-3	CASSRLAGGQADTQYF	TGTGCCAGCAGTAGATTAGCGGGAGGGCAGGCAGATACGCAGTATTTT
TRBV13	NA	NA	TRBJ1-5	CASSLGYNQPQHF	TGTGCCAGCAGCTTAGGCTACAATCAGCCCCAGCATTTT
TRBV10-3	TRBD1	NA	TRBJ1-1	CAISEYGQGAVGATEAFF	TGTGCCATCAGTGAGTACGGACAGGGGGCGGTTGGGGCCACTGAAGCTTTCTTT
TRBV11-3	NA	NA	TRBJ2-7	CASSRGQLGNEQYF	TGTGCCAGCAGCCGTGGACAGCTAGGGAACGAGCAGTACTTC
TRBV6-4	TRBD1	NA	TRBJ1-6	CASSDGQGGNSPLHF	TGTGCCAGCAGTGACGGGCAGGGGGGAAATTCACCCCTCCACTTT
TRBV7-6	NA	NA	TRBJ1-1	CASSLYAGNTEAFF	TGTGCCAGCAGCTTATATGCGGGGAACACTGAAGCTTTCTTT
TRBV7-2	TRBD1	NA	TRBJ1-1	CASSLGDRRNTEAFF	TGTGCCAGCAGCTTAGGGGACAGGAGAAACACTGAAGCTTTCTTT
TRBV29-1	TRBD2	NA	TRBJ2-1	CSVQTSGGSNEQFF	TGCAGCGTTCAGACTAGCGGGGGATCCAATGAGCAGTTCTTC
TRBV29-1	TRBD2	NA	TRBJ2-3	CSVITSDHTQYF	TGCAGCGTTATAACTAGCGATCATACGCAGTATTTT
TRBV11-3	TRBD2	NA	TRBJ2-1	CASSNNPTSGNNNEQFF	TGTGCCAGCAGCAATAACCCTACTAGCGGGAATAACAATGAGCAGTTCTTC
TRBV7-8	NA	NA	TRBJ1-1	CASSSREGWGTEAFF	TGTGCCAGCAGCTCCCGGGAGGGGTGGGGCACTGAAGCTTTCTTT
TRBV21-1	NA	NA	TRBJ1-1	CASSKTLGIPGGLTEAFF	TGTGCCAGCAGCAAAACTCTTGGGATCCCAGGGGGCTTAACTGAAGCTTTCTTT
TRBV2	TRBD1	NA	TRBJ1-2	CASRLRDRGFRGYTF	TGTGCCAGCAGGCTCCGGGACAGGGGCTTTCGTGGCTACACCTTC
TRBV6-5	NA	NA	TRBJ1-1	CASSYRNTEAFF	TGTGCCAGCAGTTACCGGAACACTGAAGCTTTCTTT
TRBV7-8	NA	NA	TRBJ1-1	CASRQAGNTEAFF	TGTGCCAGCAGGCAAGCTGGGAACACTGAAGCTTTCTTT
TRBV19	NA	NA	TRBJ2-5	CASSIGVRETQYF	TGTGCCAGTAGTATAGGCGTGAGAGAGACCCAGTACTTC
TRBV7-9	NA	NA	TRBJ1-5	CASSLAGSGYSNQPQHF	TGTGCCAGCAGCTTAGCAGGGTCGGGGTATAGCAATCAGCCCCAGCATTTT